The rows below give T cell receptor beta chains drawn from one sample of a study of blood T cell repertoires in COVID-19. Some clones are missing from TCRdb's copy, which holds only in-frame ones; the method was immunoSEQ multiplex PCR. Of approximately 100,000 clones listed, about 85% were seen once; the top ten hold 1.5% to 2%. Sequences were obtained from peripheral blood. Source of these receptors: a woman in her 70s with active or convalescent COVID-19. CDR3s include the opening cysteine and the closing phenylalanine or tryptophan. The order of the fields is CDR3 protein, CDR3 DNA, clone size, J gene, D gene, V gene. D genes are given only for firm matches. Where a row states a size, it is once, few, many or the class of an expanded clone; other rows omit it.

CDR3 protein: CASSLPDRAPDTQYF
CDR3 DNA: TGTGCCAGCAGCTTACCAGACAGGGCCCCAGATACGCAGTATTTT
clone size: NA
J gene: TRBJ2-3
D gene: TRBD1
V gene: TRBV7-9

CDR3 protein: CASSSLQAYSGNTIYF
CDR3 DNA: TGTGCCAGCAGTTCCCTACAGGCATACTCTGGAAACACCATATATTTT
clone size: once
J gene: TRBJ1-3
D gene: NA
V gene: TRBV28

CDR3 protein: CASSSRDWYNEQFF
CDR3 DNA: TGTGCCAGCAGCTCCCGGGACTGGTACAATGAGCAGTTCTTC
clone size: NA
J gene: TRBJ2-1
D gene: NA
V gene: TRBV5-4

CDR3 protein: CAISELTNSYEQYF
CDR3 DNA: TGTGCCATCAGTGAGCTGACAAACTCCTACGAGCAGTACTTC
clone size: once
J gene: TRBJ2-7
D gene: NA
V gene: TRBV10-3

CDR3 protein: CATSRDRGRGNQPQHF
CDR3 DNA: TGTGCCACCAGCAGAGATCGAGGGAGGGGCAATCAGCCCCAGCATTTT
clone size: NA
J gene: TRBJ1-5
D gene: NA
V gene: TRBV15

CDR3 protein: CASSQNRGAGETDTQYF
CDR3 DNA: TGTGCCAGCAGCCAAAATCGGGGGGCAGGGGAAACAGATACGCAGTATTTT
clone size: NA
J gene: TRBJ2-3
D gene: NA
V gene: TRBV4-2

CDR3 protein: CASSMTGTSAILNTGELFF
CDR3 DNA: TGTGCCAGCAGCATGACCGGGACTAGCGCGATTCTGAACACCGGGGAGCTGTTTTTT
clone size: NA
J gene: TRBJ2-2
D gene: TRBD2
V gene: TRBV7-2

CDR3 protein: CASSLGTSGTWEQFF
CDR3 DNA: TGTGCCAGCAGTTTGGGGACTAGCGGAACCTGGGAGCAGTTCTTC
clone size: NA
J gene: TRBJ2-1
D gene: TRBD2
V gene: TRBV7-9

CDR3 protein: CAWSDLAGSHTDTQYF
CDR3 DNA: TGTGCCTGGAGTGACCTAGCGGGTAGCCACACAGATACGCAGTATTTT
clone size: NA
J gene: TRBJ2-3
D gene: TRBD2
V gene: TRBV30

CDR3 protein: CASSPVQANTEAFF
CDR3 DNA: TGTGCCAGCAGCCCTGTCCAGGCGAACACTGAAGCTTTCTTT
clone size: NA
J gene: TRBJ1-1
D gene: NA
V gene: TRBV13

CDR3 protein: CASSLARTGDNTEAFF
CDR3 DNA: TGTGCCAGCAGCTTGGCCAGGACAGGCGACAACACTGAAGCTTTCTTT
clone size: NA
J gene: TRBJ1-1
D gene: TRBD1
V gene: TRBV5-5

CDR3 protein: CSARRDYGYTF
CDR3 DNA: TGCAGTGCCCGGAGAGACTATGGCTACACCTTC
clone size: NA
J gene: TRBJ1-2
D gene: NA
V gene: TRBV20-1

CDR3 protein: CALSQGGGNQPQHF
CDR3 DNA: TGTGCCTTAAGTCAGGGAGGTGGAAATCAGCCCCAGCATTTT
clone size: NA
J gene: TRBJ1-5
D gene: NA
V gene: TRBV30

CDR3 protein: CASSQGRGEAFF
CDR3 DNA: TGTGCCAGCAGCCAAGGGCGGGGTGAAGCTTTCTTT
clone size: NA
J gene: TRBJ1-1
D gene: NA
V gene: TRBV3-1/TRBV3-2

CDR3 protein: CASSQTGGAFF
CDR3 DNA: TGTGCCAGCAGCCAAACAGGGGGAGCTTTCTTT
clone size: NA
J gene: TRBJ1-1
D gene: TRBD1
V gene: TRBV14

CDR3 protein: CASQGAGTGELFF
CDR3 DNA: TGTGCCAGCCAGGGGGCGGGCACCGGGGAGCTGTTTTTT
clone size: NA
J gene: TRBJ2-2
D gene: TRBD1
V gene: TRBV7-9

CDR3 protein: CASSETFAGNQPQHF
CDR3 DNA: TGTGCCAGCAGTGAAACCTTTGCAGGGAATCAGCCCCAGCATTTT
clone size: once
J gene: TRBJ1-5
D gene: NA
V gene: TRBV2

CDR3 protein: CATSRVGAAYEQYF
CDR3 DNA: TGTGCCACCAGCAGAGTTGGGGCAGCTTACGAGCAGTACTTC
clone size: NA
J gene: TRBJ2-7
D gene: NA
V gene: TRBV15

CDR3 protein: CASSVGGGRVDTQYF
CDR3 DNA: TGTGCCAGCAGCGTAGGTGGTGGCAGGGTAGATACGCAGTATTTT
clone size: NA
J gene: TRBJ2-3
D gene: NA
V gene: TRBV9

CDR3 protein: CASSQGQGANNSPLHF
CDR3 DNA: TGCGCCAGCAGCCAAGGACAGGGGGCTAATAATTCACCCCTCCACTTT
clone size: NA
J gene: TRBJ1-6
D gene: TRBD1
V gene: TRBV4-3

CDR3 protein: CASSPQGLRSNQPQHF
CDR3 DNA: TGTGCCAGCAGTCCACAGGGTTTGAGAAGCAATCAGCCCCAGCATTTT
clone size: few
J gene: TRBJ1-5
D gene: NA
V gene: TRBV2

CDR3 protein: CASSFGGNTEAFF
CDR3 DNA: TGCGCCAGCAGCTTCGGGGGTAACACTGAAGCTTTCTTT
clone size: NA
J gene: TRBJ1-1
D gene: NA
V gene: TRBV5-1

CDR3 protein: CASSSAPGQGSWETQYF
CDR3 DNA: TGTGCCAGCAGCTCTGCTCCGGGACAGGGGTCTTGGGAGACCCAGTACTTC
clone size: few
J gene: TRBJ2-5
D gene: TRBD1
V gene: TRBV7-6

CDR3 protein: CASSQGGGADTQYF
CDR3 DNA: TGCGCCAGCAGCCAAGGGGGAGGTGCAGATACGCAGTATTTT
clone size: NA
J gene: TRBJ2-3
D gene: NA
V gene: TRBV4-3

CDR3 protein: CAISERRTAGTGGYTF
CDR3 DNA: TGTGCCATCAGTGAAAGGCGCACTGCCGGGACAGGTGGCTACACCTTC
clone size: NA
J gene: TRBJ1-2
D gene: TRBD1
V gene: TRBV10-3

CDR3 protein: CASSYSTGQSDEQYF
CDR3 DNA: TGTGCCAGCAGTTACTCGACCGGACAGTCCGACGAGCAGTACTTC
clone size: NA
J gene: TRBJ2-7
D gene: NA
V gene: TRBV6-5

CDR3 protein: CASSQDRGSGTDTQYF
CDR3 DNA: TGTGCCAGCAGCCAAGATCGCGGTAGCGGCACAGATACGCAGTATTTT
clone size: NA
J gene: TRBJ2-3
D gene: NA
V gene: TRBV4-2

CDR3 protein: CASSQSGTGAYGYTF
CDR3 DNA: TGTGCCAGCAGCCAGTCCGGGACGGGAGCCTATGGCTACACCTTC
clone size: few
J gene: TRBJ1-2
D gene: NA
V gene: TRBV14

CDR3 protein: CASSPERGKTNYGYTF
CDR3 DNA: TGTGCCAGCAGCCCCGAGCGGGGGAAAACTAACTATGGCTACACCTTC
clone size: NA
J gene: TRBJ1-2
D gene: NA
V gene: TRBV16

CDR3 protein: CASSPGTLRGYTF
CDR3 DNA: TGTGCCAGCAGCCCAGGGACTTTAAGGGGCTACACCTTC
clone size: NA
J gene: TRBJ1-2
D gene: NA
V gene: TRBV6-5

CDR3 protein: CASSVWTGDTEQFF
CDR3 DNA: TGTGCCAGCAGCGTATGGACAGGGGATACTGAGCAGTTCTTC
clone size: NA
J gene: TRBJ2-1
D gene: TRBD1
V gene: TRBV9

CDR3 protein: CASSLRQIQAPQETQYF
CDR3 DNA: TGTGCCAGCAGCTTGAGGCAGATACAGGCCCCTCAAGAGACCCAGTACTTC
clone size: NA
J gene: TRBJ2-5
D gene: NA
V gene: TRBV5-5

CDR3 protein: CASSRARPLPNEKLFF
CDR3 DNA: TGTGCCAGCTCACGTGCGCGCCCGCTCCCTAATGAAAAACTGTTTTTT
clone size: NA
J gene: TRBJ1-4
D gene: NA
V gene: TRBV18

CDR3 protein: CASSLDGAAQYNEQFF
CDR3 DNA: TGCGCCAGCAGCTTGGATGGGGCCGCCCAATACAATGAGCAGTTCTTC
clone size: NA
J gene: TRBJ2-1
D gene: NA
V gene: TRBV5-1

CDR3 protein: CASRVRGPGQPQHF
CDR3 DNA: TGTGCCAGCAGGGTCAGGGGGCCAGGGCAGCCCCAGCATTTT
clone size: few
J gene: TRBJ1-5
D gene: TRBD1
V gene: TRBV28

CDR3 protein: CATSDLTSNYGYTF
CDR3 DNA: TGTGCCACCAGTGATTTAACGAGTAACTATGGCTACACCTTC
clone size: NA
J gene: TRBJ1-2
D gene: NA
V gene: TRBV24-1

CDR3 protein: CAISETSGGSYEQYF
CDR3 DNA: TGTGCCATCAGTGAGACTAGCGGGGGCTCCTACGAGCAGTACTTC
clone size: NA
J gene: TRBJ2-7
D gene: TRBD2
V gene: TRBV10-3

CDR3 protein: CASSLTLLGANTEAFF
CDR3 DNA: TGCGCCAGCAGCTTGACCCTACTTGGGGCGAACACTGAAGCTTTCTTT
clone size: NA
J gene: TRBJ1-1
D gene: NA
V gene: TRBV5-1

CDR3 protein: CASSRYRDRYYYGYTF
CDR3 DNA: TGCGCCAGCAGTCGCTACCGGGACAGATATTATTATGGCTACACCTTC
clone size: NA
J gene: TRBJ1-2
D gene: TRBD1
V gene: TRBV23-1

CDR3 protein: CASSPFSGRSGNEQFF
CDR3 DNA: TGTGCCAGCTCACCCTTTTCCGGGAGATCTGGTAATGAGCAGTTCTTC
clone size: few
J gene: TRBJ2-1
D gene: NA
V gene: TRBV18

CDR3 protein: CASSFAGMISGNTIYF
CDR3 DNA: TGTGCCAGCAGCTTCGCAGGGATGATCTCTGGAAACACCATATATTTT
clone size: NA
J gene: TRBJ1-3
D gene: NA
V gene: TRBV7-2

CDR3 protein: CATSDFWGDRETQYF
CDR3 DNA: TGTGCCACCAGTGATTTTTGGGGAGATCGAGAGACCCAGTACTTC
clone size: NA
J gene: TRBJ2-5
D gene: NA
V gene: TRBV24-1

CDR3 protein: CATSDWEAREYF
CDR3 DNA: TGTGCCACCAGTGATTGGGAGGCTAGGGAGTATTTT
clone size: NA
J gene: TRBJ2-3
D gene: NA
V gene: TRBV24-1

CDR3 protein: CASSFGQTTEAFF
CDR3 DNA: TGTGCCAGCAGCTTTGGACAGACTACTGAAGCTTTCTTT
clone size: NA
J gene: TRBJ1-1
D gene: NA
V gene: TRBV5-6

CDR3 protein: CASSEVIPGLLSGANVLTF
CDR3 DNA: TGTGCCAGCAGCGAAGTTATACCGGGACTCCTCTCTGGGGCCAACGTCCTGACTTTC
clone size: NA
J gene: TRBJ2-6
D gene: NA
V gene: TRBV7-2

CDR3 protein: CASSIGRTGDGYGYTF
CDR3 DNA: TGTGCCAGTAGTATTGGGAGGACAGGAGATGGCTATGGCTACACCTTC
clone size: NA
J gene: TRBJ1-2
D gene: TRBD1
V gene: TRBV19

CDR3 protein: CASSQSANREVSSWEQFF
CDR3 DNA: TGCGCCAGCAGTCAATCGGCGAACCGGGAGGTCTCTTCTTGGGAGCAGTTCTTC
clone size: NA
J gene: TRBJ2-1
D gene: TRBD2
V gene: TRBV23-1

CDR3 protein: CASSLEQRAGYTF
CDR3 DNA: TGCGCCAGCAGCTTGGAACAACGTGCCGGCTACACCTTC
clone size: once
J gene: TRBJ1-2
D gene: NA
V gene: TRBV5-1

CDR3 protein: CASSSSGNQETQYF
CDR3 DNA: TGTGCCAGCAGTTCTAGCGGTAACCAAGAGACCCAGTACTTC
clone size: NA
J gene: TRBJ2-5
D gene: TRBD2
V gene: TRBV28

CDR3 protein: CASSFGGPLVLF
CDR3 DNA: TGTGCCAGCAGCTTTGGGGGCCCCCTCGTTCTTTTT
clone size: once
J gene: TRBJ1-1
D gene: NA
V gene: TRBV7-2

CDR3 protein: CASSEGQGYGYTF
CDR3 DNA: TGCGCCAGCAGCGAGGGACAGGGTTATGGCTACACCTTC
clone size: NA
J gene: TRBJ1-2
D gene: TRBD1
V gene: TRBV5-1

CDR3 protein: CASSYSTGGRMEAFF
CDR3 DNA: TGTGCCAGCAGTTACTCGACAGGGGGCAGAATGGAAGCTTTCTTT
clone size: NA
J gene: TRBJ1-1
D gene: TRBD1
V gene: TRBV6-5

CDR3 protein: CASSSGLAEIIMQYF
CDR3 DNA: TGTGCCAGCAGTTCGGGACTAGCGGAGATTATTATGCAGTACTTC
clone size: NA
J gene: TRBJ2-7
D gene: TRBD2
V gene: TRBV6-5

CDR3 protein: CASSKSQGYYGYTF
CDR3 DNA: TGTGCCAGCAGCAAAAGTCAGGGCTACTATGGCTACACCTTC
clone size: NA
J gene: TRBJ1-2
D gene: NA
V gene: TRBV3-1/TRBV3-2

CDR3 protein: CASSPGVAGVNNEQFF
CDR3 DNA: TGTGCCAGCAGCCCTGGAGTGGCGGGAGTCAACAATGAGCAGTTCTTC
clone size: once
J gene: TRBJ2-1
D gene: TRBD2
V gene: TRBV5-5

CDR3 protein: CASLATRGLIYYGYTF
CDR3 DNA: TGTGCCAGCCTGGCAACCAGGGGCCTTATTTACTATGGCTACACCTTC
clone size: NA
J gene: TRBJ1-2
D gene: NA
V gene: TRBV28

CDR3 protein: CASGRTSGYDEQYF
CDR3 DNA: TGTGCCAGCGGACGGACTAGCGGTTACGACGAGCAGTACTTC
clone size: NA
J gene: TRBJ2-7
D gene: TRBD2
V gene: TRBV2

CDR3 protein: CASSLQGVVLTQYF
CDR3 DNA: TGTGCCAGCAGCTTACAGGGGGTTGTTCTAACCCAGTACTTC
clone size: NA
J gene: TRBJ2-5
D gene: TRBD1
V gene: TRBV11-3

CDR3 protein: CASSMGTSPETQYF
CDR3 DNA: TGTGCCAGTAGTATGGGGACTAGCCCAGAGACCCAGTACTTC
clone size: NA
J gene: TRBJ2-5
D gene: TRBD2
V gene: TRBV19